This passage covers 24 T cell receptor beta chains from one sample sequenced in a study of blood T cell repertoires in COVID-19. Sequencing was performed with immunoSEQ multiplex PCR; in TCRdb, only in-frame clones are kept and a portion is missing. Seen here are about 95,000 clones, roughly 90% observed once, and the top ten hold around 2.9%. Sequencing used peripheral blood. Receptors were obtained from a man aged 50-59 years with COVID-19, enrolled during active disease.

The CDR3 loop reads CASSSKRGEDSPLHF. DNA of the CDR3: TGTGCCAGCAGCTCAAAGCGCGGCGAGGATTCACCCCTCCACTTT. The V gene is TRBV9, the J gene TRBJ1-6; D is ambiguous. The V gene lost 4 bases and the J gene lost 8 bases, with 16 bases spanning the gap. Germline-derived CDR1 and CDR2 are SGDLS and YYNGEE. The CDR3 runs 15 residues.

V and J are TRBV18 and TRBJ2-5, with D possibly matching TRBD2 (5 bases). This CDR3 comprises 14 residues. V was clipped by 2 bases and J by 2 bases, with 9 bases between them. From germline, CDR1 is KGHSH and CDR2 LQKENI. In DNA form, the CDR3 reads TGTGCCAGCTCACCAGTAGCGATTCAAGAGACCCAGTACTTC. Translated: CASSPVAIQETQYF.

The chain employs TRBV10-1 and TRBJ2-7; D is unclear. CDR3 length: 14 residues. The germline gives CDR1 WNHNN, CDR2 SYGVQD (reference sequence). Trimming cost V 2 bases and J 0 bases, with 8 bases left between them. CDR3 loop: CASSEEISSYEQYF. For the CDR3, the DNA is TGCGCCAGCAGTGAGGAGATTAGCTCCTACGAGCAGTACTTC.

This chain joins TRBV11-2 and TRBJ1-6; the D gene is possibly TRBD1 (5 bases). The germline gives CDR1 SGHAT, CDR2 FQNNGV. This CDR3 spans 15 amino acids. Trimming took off 5 bases at V and 10 bases at J, with 18 bases between the two ends. The CDR3, as DNA: TGTGCCAGCAGCCCTACGTCAGGGATACGCTCACCCCTCCACTTT. Its translation: CASSPTSGIRSPLHF.

The sample holds a few counts of this clone. V and J are TRBV18 and TRBJ2-5; the match to TRBD1 covers 7 bases. This CDR3 is built from 16 residues. V lost 1 base and J lost 1; bases outside the gene matches: 6. Per germline, CDR1 KGHSH and CDR2 LQKENI. CDR3 nucleotides: TGTGCCAGCTCACCACTACAGGGGACGAGCCAAGAGACCCAGTACTTC. As protein: CASSPLQGTSQETQYF. Based on the CDR3 plus reference TRBV18 and TRBJ2-5, the full variable domain is NAGVMQNPRHLVRRRGQEARLRCSPMKGHSHVYWYRQLPEEGLKFMVYLQKENIIDESGMPKERFSAEFPKEGPSILRIQQVVRGDSAAYFCASSPLQGTSQETQYFGPGTRLLVL.

The genes are TRBV3-1 (or the pseudogene TRBV3-2) and TRBJ1-2; 9 bases match TRBD1. The CDR3 covers 16 residues. The V gene end was trimmed by 0 bases and the J gene end by 4 bases; junction bases not matched to a gene: 6. Germline CDR1 and CDR2: LGHDT and YNNKEL (reference sequence). The CDR3 protein is CASSQDGTGRAYGYTF. As DNA, the CDR3 is TGTGCCAGCAGCCAAGACGGGACAGGGAGGGCCTATGGCTACACCTTC.

V usage is TRBV6-5 and J usage is TRBJ1-4, with TRBD1 matching over 7 bases. The junction had 12 bases not matched to a gene; V was cut back by 6 bases and J by 8 bases. This CDR3 has 15 residues. Germline V gives CDR1 MNHEY, CDR2 SVGAGI. CDR3 DNA: TGTGCCAGCAGCCTTCGACCCTCAGGGGGGGAAAAACTGTTTTTT. As protein: CASSLRPSGGEKLFF.

This clone was recorded only once. The CDR3 loop reads CASSQDSGQEEQFF. The CDR3 bases are TGCGCCAGCAGCCAAGATTCAGGTCAAGAGGAGCAGTTCTTC. The V and J genes are TRBV4-3 and TRBJ2-1; D is ambiguous. CDR3 size: 14 residues. Germline values: CDR1 LGHNA, CDR2 YSLEER. V was clipped by 0 bases and J by 10 bases, with 13 bases between them.

The V call is TRBV6-1, the J call TRBJ2-3, with 10 bases lining up with TRBD2. V was pared by 4 bases and J by 0 bases, with 7 bases of the junction left unmatched. The germline V gene has CDR1 MNHNS and CDR2 SASEGT. The CDR3 has 17 amino acids. The CDR3 loop is CASSGPAGGLSTDTQYF. CDR3 nucleotides: TGTGCCAGCAGTGGTCCAGCGGGGGGGTTAAGCACAGATACGCAGTATTTT.

The chain uses TRBV19 and TRBJ1-3; D ambiguous. The V gene's germline CDR1 is LNHDA and CDR2 SQIVND (reference sequence). The V end lost 8 bases, the J end lost 1 base, and 21 bases lay between the germline ends. The CDR3 length is 17 residues. The CDR3 DNA follows: TGTGCCAGTCAAAAGGCTAGAGGGCTTACGTCTGGAAACACCATATATTTT. It yields the protein CASQKARGLTSGNTIYF.

CDR3 DNA sequence: TGTGCCAGCAGCCCGGACAGGGTAATAGGGGGCTACACCTTC. Encoded protein: CASSPDRVIGGYTF. This rearrangement joins TRBV6-5 to TRBJ1-2, with 8 bases lining up with TRBD1. Germline CDR1 reads MNHEY; CDR2 reads SVGAGI. The CDR3 is 14 amino acids. The trim removed 6 bases at V and 8 bases at J, leaving 11 bases unmatched.

V gene TRBV28 combines with J gene TRBJ1-2; no clear D gene. Between the trimmed V and J ends, which lost 4 bases and 7 bases, there was a span of 7 bases. The CDR3 loop spans 11 amino acids. Germline V gene data show CDR1 as MDHEN and CDR2 as SYDVKM. CDR3 region: CASSSRVGYTF. In DNA, the CDR3 is TGTGCCAGCAGTTCGCGGGTTGGCTACACCTTC.

This chain uses TRBV30 with TRBJ1-2; D perhaps matches TRBD1 (6 bases). The CDR3 is 13 residues long. Trimming shortened V by 7 bases and J by 2 bases, and 14 bases separated the two germline ends. Germline CDR1 is GTSNPN and CDR2 is SVGIG (reference sequence). DNA of the CDR3: TGTGCCTCAAGGACAGCCGAAAACTATGGCTACACCTTC. Translation gives CASRTAENYGYTF.

This clone came up once. The J gene is TRBJ1-4, the V gene TRBV4-3, with D maybe TRBD1 (5 bases). This CDR3 region has 18 residues. V shed 1 base and J shed 5 bases, with 20 bases lying between them. The V gene's germline CDR1 is LGHNA and CDR2 YSLEER. The CDR3 sequence is CASSQVLSVGPYNEKLFF. The CDR3, as DNA: TGCGCCAGCAGCCAAGTGCTCTCGGTGGGGCCTTACAATGAAAAACTGTTTTTT.

This chain joins TRBV9 and TRBJ2-1; TRBD2 aligns across 7 bases. This CDR3 is built from 15 residues. Germline V gene sequence: CDR1 SGDLS, CDR2 YYNGEE. Trimming at V came to 0 bases and at J to 1 base, leaving 1 base not matched to a gene. The CDR3 loop is CASSVGAGSYNEQFF. The CDR3 bases are TGTGCCAGCAGCGTAGGAGCGGGGTCCTACAATGAGCAGTTCTTC. The whole variable domain, remainder taken from reference TRBV9 and TRBJ2-1, is DSGVTQTPKHLITATGQRVTLRCSPRSGDLSVYWYQQSLDQGLQFLIQYYNGEERAKGNILERFSAQQFPDLHSELNLSSLELGDSALYFCASSVGAGSYNEQFFGPGTRLTVL.

The gene calls are TRBV18 and TRBJ1-1; maybe TRBD1 (6 bases). Germline CDR1 is KGHSH and CDR2 is LQKENI. V was trimmed by 2 bases and J by 5 bases, leaving 12 bases between them. The CDR3 runs to 14 residues. The CDR3 loop is CASSPKQGRTEAFF. The CDR3 nucleotides read TGTGCCAGCTCACCAAAACAGGGAAGGACTGAAGCTTTCTTT.

The CDR3 reads CASSGAGTGNHEQYF. CDR3 DNA sequence: TGTGCCAGCAGTGGGGCCGGGACAGGGAACCACGAGCAGTACTTC. The chain couples TRBV2 to TRBJ2-7; TRBD1 agrees at 9 bases. The germline CDR1 and CDR2 sequences are SNHLY and FYNNEI. After removal of 4 bases from V and 5 bases from J, the junction contained 9 bases not matched to a gene. This CDR3 has 15 residues.

This rearrangement joins TRBV29-1 to TRBJ1-1, with 9 bases fitting TRBD1. The CDR3 has 13 amino acids. With V trimmed by 6 bases and J by 2 bases, 4 bases remained unmatched. CDR1 is SQVTM and CDR2 is ANQGSEA in the germline V gene. The CDR3 DNA reads TGCAGCGTGGTACAGGGGGCCAACACTGAAGCTTTCTTT. This encodes CSVVQGANTEAFF.

The chain employs TRBV3-1 (or the pseudogene TRBV3-2) and TRBJ2-7; 7 nucleotides line up with TRBD1. The J segment lost 0 bases and the V segment lost 3 bases, leaving 5 bases of the junction unmatched. The V gene's germline CDR1 is LGHDT and CDR2 YNNKEL (reference sequence). The CDR3 is 15 residues long. In DNA, the CDR3 is TGTGCCAGCAGCCAGACGACAGGGCCCTCCTACGAGCAGTACTTC. It is translated as CASSQTTGPSYEQYF.

V and J are TRBV4-1 and TRBJ2-2, with 10 bases fitting TRBD2. Looked up from germline, CDR1 is MGHRA and CDR2 is YSYEKL. V lost 0 bases and J lost 6; bases outside the gene matches: 10. CDR3 length equals 18 residues. The CDR3 nucleotides read TGCGCCAGCAGCCAAGAGTACGGGACTAGCGTCGGTGCCGGGGAGCTGTTTTTT. As protein: CASSQEYGTSVGAGELFF.

The V and J genes are TRBV5-6 and TRBJ1-5; 9 nucleotides match TRBD1. The CDR3 has 16 residues. CDR1 is SGHDT and CDR2 is YYEEEE in the germline V gene. With V trimmed by 3 bases and J by 0 bases, 4 bases remained unmatched. In DNA form, the CDR3 reads TGTGCCAGCAGCTATGGGACAGGGCATAGCAATCAGCCCCAGCATTTT. The encoded protein is CASSYGTGHSNQPQHF.

This chain connects TRBV5-6 to TRBJ1-2; weak D call: TRBD1 (5 bases). CDR1 and CDR2 from the germline V gene are SGHDT and YYEEEE. This CDR3 spans 13 amino acids. Trimming shortened V by 3 bases and J by 1 base, and 7 bases separated the two germline ends. For the CDR3, the DNA is TGTGCCAGCAGCTACCAGGGTAACTATGGCTACACCTTC. Translation gives CASSYQGNYGYTF.

The chain uses TRBV28 and TRBJ1-2; 8 positions agree with TRBD1. Germline V gene lookup returns CDR1 MDHEN and CDR2 SYDVKM. The trim removed 2 bases at V and 11 bases at J, leaving 7 bases unmatched. This CDR3 region has 13 residues. Here the CDR3 reads CASSLGAGGAYTF. The CDR3 DNA reads as TGTGCCAGCAGTTTAGGGGCAGGGGGCGCGTACACCTTC.

This chain links TRBV28 with TRBJ1-3, with D perhaps matching TRBD1 (5 bases). V lost 6 bases, J lost 0 bases, and 12 bases lay in between. This CDR3 is 15 amino acids long. Looked up from germline, CDR1 is MDHEN and CDR2 is SYDVKM. CDR3 bases: TGTGCCAGCAGCCTAACAGGTACCTCTGGAAACACCATATATTTT. Its protein is CASSLTGTSGNTIYF.